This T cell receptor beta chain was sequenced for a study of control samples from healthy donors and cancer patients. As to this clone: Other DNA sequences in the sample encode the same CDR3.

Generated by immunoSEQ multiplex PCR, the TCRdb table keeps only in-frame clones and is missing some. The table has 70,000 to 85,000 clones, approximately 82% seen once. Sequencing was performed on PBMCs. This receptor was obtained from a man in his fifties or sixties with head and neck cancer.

CDR3 protein: CASSLTGATYEQYF. Here the CDR3 DNA reads TGTGCCAGCAGCTTGACGGGGGCCACCTACGAGCAGTACTTC. The chain carries TRBV5-5 and TRBJ2-7; D possibly uses TRBD1 or TRBD2 (6 bases each). Germline assignment: CDR1 SGHKS and CDR2 YYEKEE (reference sequence). Trimming shortened V by 1 base and J by 2 bases, and 10 bases separated the two germline ends. The CDR3 length is 14 residues.